This TCR beta chain was obtained from a study of CD4 T cells in relation to SARS-CoV-2 and coronaviruses. Overall study context: After nine to eleven days of antigen culture, PBMC TCR beta CDR3s were sequenced. Negative control cultures got HIV-1 Nef peptides or no peptide. Study results and caveats: The cross-reactivity analysis covered only spike protein, not other viral proteins.

This clone has a handful of counts. The target antigen is unknown. Produced via immunoSEQ multiplex PCR; TCRdb's table is partial and in-frame only. The data contain about 24,000 clones, over 75% of them singletons. V dropped 4 bases and J dropped 5 bases, with 15 bases sitting between them. Germline values: CDR1 SGHDN, CDR2 FVKESK. The CDR3 is 14 amino acids. Unexposed donor CD4+ T cells date from about 2011-2018, before the COVID-19 pandemic. Isolation of CD4+ T cells took place after less than twelve days in culture. This clonotype was obtained from a human donor in good health. The specimen sequenced was CD4+ T cells from PBMCs, cultured in vitro. The V and J genes are TRBV14 and TRBJ2-7; D unresolved. The DNA of the CDR3 is TGTGCCAGCAGCCGACGACTCATACCCAACGAGCAGTACTTC. It yields the protein CASSRRLIPNEQYF.